Shown below are 9 T cell receptor beta chains from a single sample sequenced in a study of cytomegalovirus exposure and HLA in healthy donors. The PCR had 60 Vbeta and 13 Jbeta primers. The protocol was immunoSEQ multiplex PCR, while the TCRdb copy is restricted to in-frame clones and leaves out a portion. The data show about 150,000 clones, with 65% to 80% seen just once and 1.5% to 2% held by the top ten. The sample comprised PBMCs. Every receptor here comes from a woman in her thirties or forties in good health and CMV-seronegative.

The chain is built from TRBV6-1 and TRBJ1-5; the D gene is possibly TRBD1 (6 bases). This CDR3 spans 13 amino acids. Per the germline V gene, CDR1 is MNHNS and CDR2 is SASEGT. Trimming left V 6 bases short and J 4 bases short, with 10 bases between. The CDR3 nucleotides read TGTGCCAGCAGGGAGGGGGGGAATCAGCCCCAGCATTTT. Amino acid sequence: CASREGGNQPQHF.

The chain is built from TRBV5-1 and TRBJ1-1; D uncertain. Deletions cut 4 bases from V and 0 bases from J, with 19 bases between. Per the germline V gene, CDR1 is SGHRS and CDR2 is YFSETQ. CDR3 length: 17 amino acids. The CDR3, as DNA: TGCGCCAGCAGCCTCCATAATGACGGAGTTATGAACACTGAAGCTTTCTTT. Translating it yields CASSLHNDGVMNTEAFF.

This clone was seen a few times. This chain links TRBV5-5 with TRBJ1-2; 8 positions agree with TRBD1. Trimming at V came to 4 bases and at J to 0 bases, leaving 5 bases not matched to a gene. The CDR3 extends over 15 amino acids. CDR1 is SGHKS, CDR2 YYEKEE, per germline (reference sequence). CDR3 amino acids: CASSRGQGPNYGYTF. For the CDR3, the DNA is TGTGCCAGCAGCCGCGGACAGGGTCCTAACTATGGCTACACCTTC.

The rearrangement links TRBV29-1 to TRBJ2-7; 7 nucleotides match TRBD2. This CDR3 spans 12 amino acids. Germline V gives CDR1 SQVTM, CDR2 ANQGSEA. V dropped 3 bases and J dropped 6; count of bases not matched to a gene: 5. The CDR3 nucleotides read TGCAGCGTTGAGGGGGGGATCGGCGAGCAGTACTTC. This sequence encodes CSVEGGIGEQYF.

In DNA form, the CDR3 reads TGTGCCAGCAGCGTGGGACAGTCCAAATCACCCCTCCACTTT. Translation gives CASSVGQSKSPLHF. This sequence joins TRBV9 and TRBJ1-6; 7 positions agree with TRBD1. Germline CDR1 is SGDLS and CDR2 is YYNGEE. This CDR3 region has 14 residues. The junction had 6 bases not matched to a gene; V was cut back by 2 bases and J by 10 bases.

This chain links TRBV6-1 with TRBJ2-5; possibly TRBD1 for D (6 bases). Per the germline V gene, CDR1 is MNHNS and CDR2 is SASEGT. The CDR3 has 15 residues. V was trimmed by 2 bases and J by 5 bases, leaving 15 bases between them. The CDR3 sequence: CASSELQGTRETQYF. CDR3 sequence (DNA): TGTGCCAGCAGTGAACTCCAGGGGACACGGGAGACCCAGTACTTC.

This clone appeared once. V is TRBV19 and J is TRBJ1-5; D gene ambiguous. Trimming removed 6 bases from V and 3 bases from J, with 15 bases in between. CDR3 length: 15 residues. The germline V gene has CDR1 LNHDA and CDR2 SQIVND (reference sequence). The CDR3 loop reads CASSPFGGNNQPQHF. CDR3 nucleotide sequence: TGTGCCAGTAGCCCATTTGGCGGAAACAATCAGCCCCAGCATTTT.

This clone was found a few times. V is TRBV6-5 and J is TRBJ2-1; D is undetermined. CDR1 and CDR2 (germline): MNHEY, SVGAGI. The length of the CDR3 is 16 residues. V was cut by 0 bases and J by 5 bases, with 14 bases left in between. The CDR3, as DNA: TGTGCCAGCAGTTACTCGGCTAGTCTGCCGGACAATGAGCAGTTCTTC. Its translation is CASSYSASLPDNEQFF.

The rearrangement links TRBV6-5 to TRBJ2-7, with 8 bases matching TRBD2. This CDR3 contains 14 residues. The V and J ends lost 6 bases and 0 bases, in that order; junction bases with no gene match: 4. Germline CDR1 is MNHEY and CDR2 is SVGAGI. CDR3 bases: TGTGCCAGCAGCAGACTAGCGTACTCCTACGAGCAGTACTTC. This encodes CASSRLAYSYEQYF.